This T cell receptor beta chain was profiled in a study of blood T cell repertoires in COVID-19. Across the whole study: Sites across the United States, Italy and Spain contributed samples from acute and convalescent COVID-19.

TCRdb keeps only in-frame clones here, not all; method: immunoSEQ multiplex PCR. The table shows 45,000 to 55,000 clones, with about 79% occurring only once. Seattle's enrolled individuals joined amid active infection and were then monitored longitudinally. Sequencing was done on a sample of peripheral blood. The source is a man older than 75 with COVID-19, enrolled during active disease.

CDR3 bases: TGCGCCAGCAGCCAGGGACAAGTTAATGAAAAACTGTTTTTT. This translates into CASSQGQVNEKLFF. This sequence joins TRBV4-1 and TRBJ1-4, with D tentatively TRBD1 (6 bases). The CDR3 has 14 amino acids. Per germline, CDR1 MGHRA and CDR2 YSYEKL. V shed 3 bases and J shed 4 bases, with 9 bases lying between them.